Following are 3 T cell receptor beta chains from one sample sequenced in a study of T cell responses to AZD1222 COVID-19 vaccine. The data were produced by immunoSEQ multiplex PCR, yet TCRdb's version contains in-frame clones alone and is incomplete. The sample lists 150,000 or so clones; 91% were seen once. Here the sequenced sample was peripheral blood, taken 28 days after the second AZD1222 dose. The origin of the receptors is an adult who received the AZD1222 COVID-19 vaccine.

A few counts support this clone. The chain combines TRBV3-1 (or the pseudogene TRBV3-2) with TRBJ2-3; a possible D gene is TRBD2 (6 bases). CDR3 length: 15 residues. CDR1 is LGHDT and CDR2 is YNNKEL in the germline V gene (reference sequence). V was clipped by 4 bases and J by 2 bases, with 13 bases between them. CDR3 DNA sequence: TGTGCCAGCAGCCCCGCCCGCGGGAACACAGATACGCAGTATTTT. This sequence encodes CASSPARGNTDTQYF.

Here the CDR3 reads CSVKHGDRGETGELFF. Written as DNA, the CDR3 is TGCAGCGTTAAACACGGCGACAGGGGCGAAACCGGGGAGCTGTTTTTT. The rearrangement joins TRBV29-1 to TRBJ2-2, with 8 bases aligning to TRBD1. CDR1 and CDR2 from the germline V gene are SQVTM and ANQGSEA. V lost 5 bases, J lost 5 bases, and 13 bases stayed unmatched. CDR3 length: 16 amino acids.

V and J are TRBV10-1 and TRBJ2-2, with 7 bases identical to TRBD2. This CDR3 region has 15 residues. The germline gives CDR1 WNHNN, CDR2 SYGVQD (reference sequence). The trim removed 6 bases at V and 3 bases at J, leaving 7 bases unmatched. CDR3 loop: CASRTWGGDTGELFF. The DNA of the CDR3 is TGCGCCAGCAGGACATGGGGGGGTGACACCGGGGAGCTGTTTTTT.